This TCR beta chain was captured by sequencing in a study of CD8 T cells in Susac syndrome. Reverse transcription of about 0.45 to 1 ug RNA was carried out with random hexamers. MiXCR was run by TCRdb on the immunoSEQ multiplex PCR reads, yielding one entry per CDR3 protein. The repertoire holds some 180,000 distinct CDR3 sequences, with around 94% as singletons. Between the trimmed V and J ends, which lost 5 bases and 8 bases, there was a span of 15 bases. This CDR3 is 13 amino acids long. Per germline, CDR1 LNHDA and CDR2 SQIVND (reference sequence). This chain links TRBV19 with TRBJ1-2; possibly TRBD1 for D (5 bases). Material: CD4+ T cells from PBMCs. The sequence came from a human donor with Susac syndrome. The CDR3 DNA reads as TGTGCCAGTAGTCCAGGGAACCGGTTCGGCTACACCTTC. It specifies CASSPGNRFGYTF.